The 16 T cell receptor beta chains below were found in one sample sequenced in a study of T cell responses to AZD1222 COVID-19 vaccine. The table came from immunoSEQ multiplex PCR; TCRdb's copy has only in-frame clones and leaves some out. The sample consists of tens of thousands of clones, roughly nine tenths of them appearing once. The sample in question was peripheral blood, obtained 28 days after the second AZD1222 dose. The receptor set was obtained from an adult who received the AZD1222 COVID-19 vaccine.

In DNA form, the CDR3 reads TGTGCCAGCGGGGGACAGGGCTCCTACGAGCAGTACGTC. It is translated as CASGGQGSYEQYV. The chain uses TRBV21-1 and TRBJ2-7; the table assigns TRBD1, which was not confirmed against the DNA. TRBV21-1 is reported as a pseudogene. This CDR3 region has 13 residues.

The chain couples TRBV7-3 to TRBJ2-1; 10 bases align to TRBD2. Germline loops: CDR1 SGHTA, CDR2 FQGTGA. J was trimmed by 10 bases and V by 5 bases; bases with no gene match: 11. The CDR3 is made up of 15 amino acids. As DNA, the CDR3 is TGTGCCAGCAGCATCCTAGCGGGGGCCCCCGGGGAGCAGTTCTTC. This translates into CASSILAGAPGEQFF. Looking up the rest from reference TRBV7-3 and TRBJ2-1 gives the full variable domain: GAGVSQTPSNKVTEKGKYVELRCDPISGHTALYWYRQSLGQGPEFLIYFQGTGAADDSGLPNDRFFAVRPEGSVSTLKIQRTERGDSAVYLCASSILAGAPGEQFFGPGTRLTVL.

This clone was picked up a small number of times. The chain recombines TRBV4-3 with TRBJ2-3; D call uncertain. This CDR3 region has 13 residues. The V gene lost 2 bases and the J gene lost 5 bases, with 8 bases spanning the gap. The germline V gene encodes CDR1 LGHNA and CDR2 YSLEER. CDR3 in amino acids: CASSQRVEDTQYF. CDR3 DNA sequence: TGCGCCAGCAGCCAACGGGTGGAAGATACGCAGTATTTT.

The V and J genes are TRBV28 and TRBJ1-5, with TRBD1 identical over 7 bases. Germline V gene sequence: CDR1 MDHEN, CDR2 SYDVKM. The CDR3 is made up of 16 amino acids. V was clipped by 3 bases and J by 9 bases; unmatched bases: 14. The CDR3 is CASSLYFGQDKWPQHF. CDR3 sequence (DNA): TGTGCCAGCAGTTTGTATTTTGGACAGGACAAATGGCCCCAGCATTTT.

The chain uses TRBV9 and TRBJ1-4; D is possibly TRBD1 (6 bases). V lost 7 bases and J lost 8, with 18 bases in between. The germline CDR1 and CDR2 sequences are SGDLS and YYNGEE. The CDR3 consists of 14 residues. DNA of the CDR3: TGTGCCAGCGGTAGGGGGGCAGGGTCCGAAAAACTGTTTTTT. Translating it yields CASGRGAGSEKLFF.

This chain connects TRBV23-1 to TRBJ2-7; 10 bases line up with TRBD1. TRBV23-1 is an ORF, with its function uncertain. The CDR3 sequence is 13 residues long. The V segment lost 8 bases and the J segment 2 bases; nucleotides outside the gene matches: 3. As DNA, the CDR3 is TGCGCCAGCGCCGGACAGGGGGCCTACGAGCAGTACTTC. Translated: CASAGQGAYEQYF.

This clone was seen only a few times. The rearrangement joins TRBV15 to TRBJ2-5, with no clear D. The CDR3 extends over 17 amino acids. Germline V gene data show CDR1 as LNHNV and CDR2 as YYDKDF (reference sequence). V was clipped by 0 bases and J by 2 bases, with 16 bases between them. As DNA, the CDR3 is TGTGCCACCAGCAGAGAGGAAGGGTGGAATACTCAAGAGACCCAGTACTTC. This translates into CATSREEGWNTQETQYF. Complete variable domain (other parts from reference TRBV15 and TRBJ2-5): DAMVIQNPRYQVTQFGKPVTLSCSQTLNHNVMYWYQQKSSQAPKLLFHYYDKDFNNEADTPDNFQSRRPNTSFCFLDIRSPGLGDTAMYLCATSREEGWNTQETQYFGPGTRLLVL.

This chain connects TRBV6-5 to TRBJ2-6; the D gene is possibly TRBD1 (5 bases). Per germline, CDR1 MNHEY and CDR2 SVGAGI. The CDR3 runs to 15 residues. Trimming removed 4 bases at V and 4 bases at J, with 11 bases between. As DNA, the CDR3 is TGTGCCAGCAGTTCCCAGGGTGTGGGGGCCAACGTCCTGACTTTC. It codes for CASSSQGVGANVLTF.

The genes are TRBV5-1 and TRBJ1-4, with TRBD1 matching 10 bases. Germline loops: CDR1 SGHRS, CDR2 YFSETQ. The CDR3 is made up of 18 amino acids. The ends lost 4 bases at V and 0 bases at J; junction bases unmatched: 9. CDR3 DNA sequence: TGCGCCAGCAGCACCTTTGGACAGGGGGGTGCAACTAATGAAAAACTGTTTTTT. Protein: CASSTFGQGGATNEKLFF.

The genes are TRBV6-5 and TRBJ1-1; unclear D gene. Germline CDR1 MNHEY, CDR2 SVGAGI. CDR3 length: 11 residues. V was trimmed by 8 bases and J by 0 bases, leaving 4 bases between them. CDR3: CASELNTEAFF. The DNA of the CDR3 is TGTGCCAGCGAGTTGAACACTGAAGCTTTCTTT.

The chain is built from TRBV2 and TRBJ2-7, with no clear D. V lost 6 bases to trimming and J lost 8 bases, with 14 bases between them. The length of the CDR3 is 12 residues. Germline V gene lookup returns CDR1 SNHLY and CDR2 FYNNEI. The CDR3 here is CASSSLGGQQYV. In nucleotides, the CDR3 is TGTGCCAGCAGCTCGCTAGGCGGTCAGCAGTACGTC.

This sequence joins TRBV12-5 and TRBJ1-5, with 11 bases matching TRBD1. Germline CDR1 is LGHNT and CDR2 is FRNRAP. The length of the CDR3 is 15 residues. J was trimmed by 4 bases and V by 5 bases; bases with no gene match: 4. DNA of the CDR3: TGTGCTAGTGGTATCGGGACAGGGGGAAATCAGCCCCAGCATTTT. This translates into CASGIGTGGNQPQHF.

J is TRBJ1-4 and V is TRBV19; TRBD1 aligns across 11 bases. Germline loops: CDR1 LNHDA, CDR2 SQIVND (reference sequence). V lost 9 bases and J lost 7; bases outside the gene matches: 10. This CDR3 contains 15 residues. The CDR3 is CASLPSGTGGEKLFF. The DNA for the CDR3 is TGTGCCAGCCTACCCTCTGGGACAGGGGGTGAAAAACTGTTTTTT.

This chain uses TRBV2 with TRBJ1-5; TRBD1 is a possible D gene (6 bases). This CDR3 is built from 16 residues. V lost 6 bases to trimming and J lost 2 bases, with 17 bases between them. Germline V gene data show CDR1 as SNHLY and CDR2 as FYNNEI. The CDR3 bases are TGTGCCAGCAGGGGTCATCGGGGGGCCGGCAATCAGCCCCAGCATTTT. Amino acid sequence: CASRGHRGAGNQPQHF.

About this clone: At one of its ends the junction is not consistent with the germline gene, which may arise from a read error. V usage is TRBV6-1 and J usage is TRBJ1-3; D remains unclear. This CDR3 region has 16 residues. CDR1 MNHNS and CDR2 SASEGT come from the germline V gene. The CDR3 nucleotides are TGTGCCAGCAGTCAAGCCAGGACCATAACTGGAAACACCATATATTTT. It codes for CASSQARTITGNTIYF.

The chain carries TRBV5-6 and TRBJ1-2, with 7 bases aligning to TRBD1. V lost 4 bases and J lost 4; bases outside the gene matches: 10. This CDR3 spans 15 amino acids. Germline V lookup: CDR1 SGHDT, CDR2 YYEEEE. The CDR3 sequence: CASSPSGTAFYGYTF. In DNA form, the CDR3 reads TGTGCCAGCAGCCCATCCGGGACAGCCTTCTATGGCTACACCTTC.